This T cell receptor (beta chain) stems from a study of blood T cell repertoires in COVID-19 (dated by TCRdb to about 2020). Study-wide context: Collaborator samples came from the United States, Italy and Spain and covered acute and convalescent phases of COVID-19. The samples were drawn from two sources: the first 160 participants of the ongoing ImmuneRACE study, and 1,000 to 1,500 subjects contributed by 6 global collaborators. Where HLA class I and class II types were available, the types were taken from metadata supplied by the sample provider, not from assay-based typing. The material from the prospective study consisted of cDNA or gDNA derived from T cells, B-cell-depleted T cells, or PBMCs. Nearly every sample came with metadata listing a de-identified subject ID, COVID-19 status, age in years and sex. A freely available public database, intended as a resource for researchers studying the immune response to SARS-CoV-2, is where the repertoires were released. Subjects who had been exposed to COVID-19, were actively infected with it, or had recovered from it provided the deeply sampled blood TCRbeta repertoires that made up the dataset.

General study outcomes and caveats: The quantity of clinical and demographic metadata differed by source and by participant and was supplied without curation.

TCRbeta CDR3 regions were amplified from genomic DNA using the immunoSEQ Assay, a bias-controlled multiplex PCR. As for the original processing: Within the assay, amplification of reference gene primers was used to estimate how many nucleated cells each sample contained. To quantify the absolute abundance of each unique TCRbeta CDR3 rearrangement, sequence reads were collapsed and filtered. Productive Simpson clonality was computed per sample as the square root of Simpson's diversity index over productive rearrangements. TCRdb provides this immuneACCESS table in a form limited to in-frame rearrangements. Some clones are lacking; in checked studies, under half of them reflect an unresolved V gene, and why the rest are absent is not known. D and trimming were read from the DNA, whereas the V and J calls and clone size are those reported in that table. A total of 410,000 or so clones appear in this sample, over 75% of them only once. Less than 2% of the sample comes from the top ten.

CDR1 is given as SGHVS and CDR2 as FNYEAQ, both from the germline V gene. Including cysteine and phenylalanine, the CDR3 has 17 amino acids. Just the 51-base CDR3 DNA is kept, in frame starting at base 1. Relative to germline, V is missing 1 base and J is missing 0 bases, with 2 bases of the junction outside any gene match. A remark on this clone: Its target antigen remains unknown. No base quality values were provided; no much bigger clone lies one nucleotide off.

At one collaborating source in Seattle, patients were enrolled during active infection and were followed longitudinally through the course of disease. The collaborating institutions used their own protocols to collect whole blood in K2EDTA tubes. For TCRbeta analysis, collaborators shipped samples in one of three forms: frozen whole blood, isolated PBMCs, or DNA extracted from either of those sample types. The source material was peripheral blood. The chain was built from TRBV7-6 and TRBJ2-3, with 12 central nucleotides matching TRBD2. This TCR was recovered from a woman aged 40 to 55 with COVID-19, enrolled during active disease. The DNA sequence is given as TGTGCCAGCAGCTTAGGACTAGCGGGGGCTAGCACAGATACGCAGTATTTT. Translated, this gives CASSLGLAGASTDTQYF.